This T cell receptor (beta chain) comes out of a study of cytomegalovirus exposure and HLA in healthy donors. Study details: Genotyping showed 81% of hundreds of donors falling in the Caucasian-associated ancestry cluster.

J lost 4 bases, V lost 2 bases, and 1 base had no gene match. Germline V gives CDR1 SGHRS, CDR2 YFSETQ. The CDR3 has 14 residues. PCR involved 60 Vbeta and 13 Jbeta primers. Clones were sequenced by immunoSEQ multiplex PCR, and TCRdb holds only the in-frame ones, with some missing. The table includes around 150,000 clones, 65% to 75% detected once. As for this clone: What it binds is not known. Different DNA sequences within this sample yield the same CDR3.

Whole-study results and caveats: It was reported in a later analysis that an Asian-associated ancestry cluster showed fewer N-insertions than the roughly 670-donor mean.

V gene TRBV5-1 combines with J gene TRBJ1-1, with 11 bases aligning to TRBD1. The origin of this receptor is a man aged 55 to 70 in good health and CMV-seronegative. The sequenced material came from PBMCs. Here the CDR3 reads CASSLGTGGTEAFF. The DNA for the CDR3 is TGCGCCAGCAGCTTAGGGACAGGGGGCACTGAAGCTTTCTTT.